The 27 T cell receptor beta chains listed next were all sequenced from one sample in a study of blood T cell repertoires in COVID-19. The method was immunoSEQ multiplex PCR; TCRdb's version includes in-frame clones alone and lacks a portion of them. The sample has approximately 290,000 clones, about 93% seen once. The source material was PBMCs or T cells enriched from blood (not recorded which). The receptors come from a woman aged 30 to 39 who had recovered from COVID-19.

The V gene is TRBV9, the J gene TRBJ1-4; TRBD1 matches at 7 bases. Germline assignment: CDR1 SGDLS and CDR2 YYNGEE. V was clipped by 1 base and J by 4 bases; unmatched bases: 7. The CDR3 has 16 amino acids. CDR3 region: CASSVSRGTDNEKLFF. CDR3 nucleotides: TGTGCCAGCAGCGTATCTAGAGGGACAGATAATGAAAAACTGTTTTTT. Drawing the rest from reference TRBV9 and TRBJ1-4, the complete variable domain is DSGVTQTPKHLITATGQRVTLRCSPRSGDLSVYWYQQSLDQGLQFLIQYYNGEERAKGNILERFSAQQFPDLHSELNLSSLELGDSALYFCASSVSRGTDNEKLFFGSGTQLSVL.

CDR3 sequence: CASSLGYRGNEQFF. CDR3 bases: TGTGCCAGCAGCTTAGGTTACAGGGGCAATGAGCAGTTCTTC. This chain links TRBV11-3 with TRBJ2-1, with 7 nucleotides matching TRBD1. V trimming: 1 base; J trimming: 6 bases; junction bases outside the gene matches: 3. CDR1 and CDR2 from the germline V gene are SGHNT and YENEEA. This CDR3 has 14 amino acids.

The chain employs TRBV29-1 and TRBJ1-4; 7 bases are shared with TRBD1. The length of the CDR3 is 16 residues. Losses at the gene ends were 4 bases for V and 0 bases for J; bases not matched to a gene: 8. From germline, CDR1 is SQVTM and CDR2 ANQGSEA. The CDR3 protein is CSVVLPQGTTNEKLFF. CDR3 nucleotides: TGCAGCGTTGTCCTTCCACAGGGGACAACTAATGAAAAACTGTTTTTT.

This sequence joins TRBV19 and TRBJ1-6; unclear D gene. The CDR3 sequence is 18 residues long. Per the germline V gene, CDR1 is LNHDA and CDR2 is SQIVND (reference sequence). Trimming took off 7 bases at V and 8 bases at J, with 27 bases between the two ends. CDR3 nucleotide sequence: TGTGCCAGTACCATATTGACTATAACGGCGGATGAAGATTCACCCCTCCACTTT. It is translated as CASTILTITADEDSPLHF.

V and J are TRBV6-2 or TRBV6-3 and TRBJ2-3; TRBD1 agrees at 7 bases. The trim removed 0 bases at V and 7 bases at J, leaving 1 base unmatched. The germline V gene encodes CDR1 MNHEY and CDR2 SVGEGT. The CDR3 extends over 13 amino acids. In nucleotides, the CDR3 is TGTGCCAGCAGTTACTCGGACAGGAATACGCAGTATTTT. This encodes CASSYSDRNTQYF.

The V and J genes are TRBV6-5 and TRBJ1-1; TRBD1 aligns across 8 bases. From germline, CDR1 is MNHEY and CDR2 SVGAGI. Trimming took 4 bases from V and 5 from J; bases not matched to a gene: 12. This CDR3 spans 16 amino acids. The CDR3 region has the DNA TGTGCCAGCAGTTTTAGGACAGGGCGGGGGGGAACTGAAGCTTTCTTT. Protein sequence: CASSFRTGRGGTEAFF.

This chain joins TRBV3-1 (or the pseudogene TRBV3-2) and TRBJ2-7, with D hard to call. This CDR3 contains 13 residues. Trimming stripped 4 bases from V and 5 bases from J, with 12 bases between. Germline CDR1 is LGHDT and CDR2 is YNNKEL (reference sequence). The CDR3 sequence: CASSPRGPHEQYF. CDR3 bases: TGTGCCAGCAGCCCCCGTGGGCCCCACGAGCAGTACTTC.

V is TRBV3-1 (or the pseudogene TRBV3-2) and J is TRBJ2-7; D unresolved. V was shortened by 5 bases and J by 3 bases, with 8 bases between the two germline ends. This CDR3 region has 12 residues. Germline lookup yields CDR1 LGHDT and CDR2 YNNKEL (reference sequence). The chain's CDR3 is CASSSVRYEQYF. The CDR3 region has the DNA TGTGCCAGCAGCTCCGTGCGCTACGAGCAGTACTTC.

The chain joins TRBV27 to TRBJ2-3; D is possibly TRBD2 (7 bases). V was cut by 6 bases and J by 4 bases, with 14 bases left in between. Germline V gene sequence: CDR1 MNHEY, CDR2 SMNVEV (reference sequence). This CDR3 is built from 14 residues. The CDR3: CASRRGGFSDTQYF. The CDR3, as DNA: TGTGCCAGCAGACGCGGGGGCTTCTCAGATACGCAGTATTTT.

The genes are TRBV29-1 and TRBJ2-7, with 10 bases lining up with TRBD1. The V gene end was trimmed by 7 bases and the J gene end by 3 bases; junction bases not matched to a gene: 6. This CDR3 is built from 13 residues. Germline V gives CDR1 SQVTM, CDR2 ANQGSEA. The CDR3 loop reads CSAPTGGGYEQYF. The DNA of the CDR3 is TGCAGCGCTCCGACAGGGGGCGGCTACGAGCAGTACTTC.

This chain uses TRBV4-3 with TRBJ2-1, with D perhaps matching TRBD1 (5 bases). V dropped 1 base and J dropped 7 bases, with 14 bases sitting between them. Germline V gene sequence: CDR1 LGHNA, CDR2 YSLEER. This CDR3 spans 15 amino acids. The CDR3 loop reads CASSQANRPSNEQFF. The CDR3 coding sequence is TGCGCCAGCAGCCAAGCGAACAGGCCGAGTAATGAGCAGTTCTTC.

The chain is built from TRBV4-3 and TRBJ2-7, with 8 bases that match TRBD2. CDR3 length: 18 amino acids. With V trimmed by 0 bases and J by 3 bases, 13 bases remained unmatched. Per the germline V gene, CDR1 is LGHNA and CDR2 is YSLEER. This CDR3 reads CASSQDGESGRGFYEQYF. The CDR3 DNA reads TGCGCCAGCAGCCAAGATGGGGAGAGCGGGAGAGGTTTCTACGAGCAGTACTTC.

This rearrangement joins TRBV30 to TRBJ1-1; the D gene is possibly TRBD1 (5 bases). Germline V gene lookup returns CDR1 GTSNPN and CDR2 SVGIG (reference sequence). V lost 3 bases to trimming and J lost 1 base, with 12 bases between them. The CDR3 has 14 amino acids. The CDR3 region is CAWRGRVPNTEAFF. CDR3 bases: TGTGCCTGGAGAGGCAGGGTACCGAACACTGAAGCTTTCTTT.

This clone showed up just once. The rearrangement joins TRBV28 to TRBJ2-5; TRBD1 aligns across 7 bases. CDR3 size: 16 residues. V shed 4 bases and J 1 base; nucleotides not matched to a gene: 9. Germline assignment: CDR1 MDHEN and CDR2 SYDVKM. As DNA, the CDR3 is TGTGCCAGCAGTTCGCTGCGCCGACAGGGCCAAGAGACCCAGTACTTC. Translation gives CASSSLRRQGQETQYF.

The chain's CDR3 is CASSVGTGSRDEKLFF. CDR3 nucleotide sequence: TGTGCCAGCAGCGTAGGGACAGGGTCACGGGATGAAAAACTGTTTTTT. The genes are TRBV5-4 and TRBJ1-4; TRBD1 agrees at 9 bases. Germline values: CDR1 SGHNT, CDR2 YYREEE (reference sequence). The J segment lost 6 bases and the V segment lost 4 bases, leaving 10 bases of the junction unmatched. The length of the CDR3 is 16 residues.

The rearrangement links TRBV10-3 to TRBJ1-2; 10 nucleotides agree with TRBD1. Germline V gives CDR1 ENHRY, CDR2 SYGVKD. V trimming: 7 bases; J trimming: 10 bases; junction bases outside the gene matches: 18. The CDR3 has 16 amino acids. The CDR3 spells CAITPGQGNPEKNYTF. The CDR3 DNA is TGTGCCATCACGCCGGGACAGGGGAACCCAGAGAAGAACTACACCTTC.

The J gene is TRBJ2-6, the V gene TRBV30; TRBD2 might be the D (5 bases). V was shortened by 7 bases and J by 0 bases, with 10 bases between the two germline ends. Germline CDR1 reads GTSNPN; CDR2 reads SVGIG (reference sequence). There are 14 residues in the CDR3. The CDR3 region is CASEVFSGANVLTF. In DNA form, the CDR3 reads TGTGCCTCGGAGGTGTTCTCTGGGGCCAACGTCCTGACTTTC. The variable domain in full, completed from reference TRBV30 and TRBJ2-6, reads SQTIHQWPATLVQPVGSPLSLECTVEGTSNPNLYWYRQAAGRGLQLLFYSVGIGQISSEVPQNLSASRPQDRQFILSSKKLLLSDSGFYLCASEVFSGANVLTFGAGSRLTVL.

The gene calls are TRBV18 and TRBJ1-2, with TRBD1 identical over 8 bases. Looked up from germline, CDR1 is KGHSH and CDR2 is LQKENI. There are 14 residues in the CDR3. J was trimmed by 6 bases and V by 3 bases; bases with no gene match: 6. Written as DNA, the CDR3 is TGTGCCAGCTCACCCCGACAGGGGTACGATGGCTACACCTTC. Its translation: CASSPRQGYDGYTF.

The CDR3 coding sequence is TGTGCCAGCAGCCCAGAAGTTACAACTAATGAAAAACTGTTTTTT. Encoded protein: CASSPEVTTNEKLFF. The rearrangement links TRBV5-5 to TRBJ1-4, with no clear D. CDR3 length: 15 amino acids. Per germline, CDR1 SGHKS and CDR2 YYEKEE (reference sequence). With 4 bases removed from V and 0 bases from J, the gap between germline ends came to 10 bases.

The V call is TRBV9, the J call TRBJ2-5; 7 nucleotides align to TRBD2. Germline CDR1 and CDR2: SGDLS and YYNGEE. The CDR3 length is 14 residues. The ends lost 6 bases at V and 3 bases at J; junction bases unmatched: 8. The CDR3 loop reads CASNSRAGEETQYF. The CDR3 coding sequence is TGTGCCAGCAACTCGCGGGCGGGAGAAGAGACCCAGTACTTC.

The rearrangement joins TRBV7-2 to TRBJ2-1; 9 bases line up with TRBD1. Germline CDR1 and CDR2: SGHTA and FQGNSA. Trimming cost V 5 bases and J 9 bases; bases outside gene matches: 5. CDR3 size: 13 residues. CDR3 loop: CASSRDRVGEQFF. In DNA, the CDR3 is TGTGCCAGCAGCCGGGACAGGGTGGGTGAGCAGTTCTTC.

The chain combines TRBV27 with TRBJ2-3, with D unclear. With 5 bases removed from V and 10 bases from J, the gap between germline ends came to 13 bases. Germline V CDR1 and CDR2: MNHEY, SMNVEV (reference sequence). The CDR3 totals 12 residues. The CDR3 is CASSRSSVSQYF. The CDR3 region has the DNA TGTGCCAGCAGTCGCTCTTCAGTTTCGCAGTATTTT.

The CDR3 here is CATRGLPGGTGELFF. The CDR3, as DNA: TGTGCCACCAGGGGACTACCTGGGGGCACCGGGGAGCTGTTTTTT. The rearrangement uses TRBV10-3 and TRBJ2-2, with D possibly being TRBD2 (7 bases). Germline-derived CDR1 and CDR2 are ENHRY and SYGVKD. The CDR3 extends over 15 amino acids. The V end lost 10 bases, the J end lost 4 bases, and 19 bases lay between the germline ends.

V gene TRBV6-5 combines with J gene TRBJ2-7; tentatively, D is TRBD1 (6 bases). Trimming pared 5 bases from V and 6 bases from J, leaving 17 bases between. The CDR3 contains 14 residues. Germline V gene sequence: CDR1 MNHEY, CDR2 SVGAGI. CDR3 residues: CASSHEGHPREQYF. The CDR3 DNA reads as TGTGCCAGCAGTCACGAGGGACACCCTCGCGAGCAGTACTTC.

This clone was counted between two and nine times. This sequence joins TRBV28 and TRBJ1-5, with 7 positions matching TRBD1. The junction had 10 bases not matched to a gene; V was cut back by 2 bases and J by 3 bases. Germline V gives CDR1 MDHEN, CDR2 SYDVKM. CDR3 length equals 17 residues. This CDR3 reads CASSLRGQGVVNQPQHF. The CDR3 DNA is TGTGCCAGCAGTTTAAGAGGTCAGGGGGTTGTCAATCAGCCCCAGCATTTT.

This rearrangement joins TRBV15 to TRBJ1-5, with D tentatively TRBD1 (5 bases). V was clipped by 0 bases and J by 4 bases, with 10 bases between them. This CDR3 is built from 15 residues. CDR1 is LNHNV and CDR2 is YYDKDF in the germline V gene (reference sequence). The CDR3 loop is CATSRDQGLNQPQHF. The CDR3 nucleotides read TGTGCCACCAGCAGAGATCAGGGCTTGAATCAGCCCCAGCATTTT.

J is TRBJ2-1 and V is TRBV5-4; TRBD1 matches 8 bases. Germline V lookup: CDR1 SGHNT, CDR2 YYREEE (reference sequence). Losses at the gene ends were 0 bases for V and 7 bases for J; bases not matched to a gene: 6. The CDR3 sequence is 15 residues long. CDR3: CASSLGQGAGNEQFF. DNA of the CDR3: TGTGCCAGCAGCTTGGGGCAGGGGGCTGGGAATGAGCAGTTCTTC.